This T cell receptor beta chain comes out of a study of T-cell reconstitution after alpha-beta-depleted transplantation in children. Points on this clonotype: Its antigen is unidentified.

Preparation of the TCRbeta library involved a method that used unique molecular identifiers. TCRdb reprocessed the PCR reads via MiXCR and lists one record per CDR3 protein. The table has about 980,000 distinct CDR3 sequences, roughly 31% seen once; the top ten hold about 28%. General study results and limits: Several patients had high TCRbeta diversity at day 60; it came from surviving recipient T cells and thymic progenitors. A year had passed since transplant, and T-cell counts and diversity by then came mostly from newly produced T cells. Reportedly, roughly two months post-transplant, alpha-beta T cells arose from several hundred expanded graft clones.

The clonotype was recovered from a boy under three years old who had a stem cell transplant for SCID, so the T cells may come from the graft donor. Sample: PBMCs, mostly from graft donor cells, taken 360 days after TCRalphabeta/CD19-depleted stem cell transplant.

CDR3 protein: CASKIDRGQETQYF. The CDR3, as DNA: TGTGCCAGCAAAATTGACAGGGGGCAAGAGACCCAGTACTTC. This chain joins TRBV6-1 and TRBJ2-5, with 9 bases lining up with TRBD1. Germline CDR1 and CDR2: MNHNS and SASEGT. V lost 7 bases and J lost 2; bases outside the gene matches: 5. This CDR3 contains 14 residues.